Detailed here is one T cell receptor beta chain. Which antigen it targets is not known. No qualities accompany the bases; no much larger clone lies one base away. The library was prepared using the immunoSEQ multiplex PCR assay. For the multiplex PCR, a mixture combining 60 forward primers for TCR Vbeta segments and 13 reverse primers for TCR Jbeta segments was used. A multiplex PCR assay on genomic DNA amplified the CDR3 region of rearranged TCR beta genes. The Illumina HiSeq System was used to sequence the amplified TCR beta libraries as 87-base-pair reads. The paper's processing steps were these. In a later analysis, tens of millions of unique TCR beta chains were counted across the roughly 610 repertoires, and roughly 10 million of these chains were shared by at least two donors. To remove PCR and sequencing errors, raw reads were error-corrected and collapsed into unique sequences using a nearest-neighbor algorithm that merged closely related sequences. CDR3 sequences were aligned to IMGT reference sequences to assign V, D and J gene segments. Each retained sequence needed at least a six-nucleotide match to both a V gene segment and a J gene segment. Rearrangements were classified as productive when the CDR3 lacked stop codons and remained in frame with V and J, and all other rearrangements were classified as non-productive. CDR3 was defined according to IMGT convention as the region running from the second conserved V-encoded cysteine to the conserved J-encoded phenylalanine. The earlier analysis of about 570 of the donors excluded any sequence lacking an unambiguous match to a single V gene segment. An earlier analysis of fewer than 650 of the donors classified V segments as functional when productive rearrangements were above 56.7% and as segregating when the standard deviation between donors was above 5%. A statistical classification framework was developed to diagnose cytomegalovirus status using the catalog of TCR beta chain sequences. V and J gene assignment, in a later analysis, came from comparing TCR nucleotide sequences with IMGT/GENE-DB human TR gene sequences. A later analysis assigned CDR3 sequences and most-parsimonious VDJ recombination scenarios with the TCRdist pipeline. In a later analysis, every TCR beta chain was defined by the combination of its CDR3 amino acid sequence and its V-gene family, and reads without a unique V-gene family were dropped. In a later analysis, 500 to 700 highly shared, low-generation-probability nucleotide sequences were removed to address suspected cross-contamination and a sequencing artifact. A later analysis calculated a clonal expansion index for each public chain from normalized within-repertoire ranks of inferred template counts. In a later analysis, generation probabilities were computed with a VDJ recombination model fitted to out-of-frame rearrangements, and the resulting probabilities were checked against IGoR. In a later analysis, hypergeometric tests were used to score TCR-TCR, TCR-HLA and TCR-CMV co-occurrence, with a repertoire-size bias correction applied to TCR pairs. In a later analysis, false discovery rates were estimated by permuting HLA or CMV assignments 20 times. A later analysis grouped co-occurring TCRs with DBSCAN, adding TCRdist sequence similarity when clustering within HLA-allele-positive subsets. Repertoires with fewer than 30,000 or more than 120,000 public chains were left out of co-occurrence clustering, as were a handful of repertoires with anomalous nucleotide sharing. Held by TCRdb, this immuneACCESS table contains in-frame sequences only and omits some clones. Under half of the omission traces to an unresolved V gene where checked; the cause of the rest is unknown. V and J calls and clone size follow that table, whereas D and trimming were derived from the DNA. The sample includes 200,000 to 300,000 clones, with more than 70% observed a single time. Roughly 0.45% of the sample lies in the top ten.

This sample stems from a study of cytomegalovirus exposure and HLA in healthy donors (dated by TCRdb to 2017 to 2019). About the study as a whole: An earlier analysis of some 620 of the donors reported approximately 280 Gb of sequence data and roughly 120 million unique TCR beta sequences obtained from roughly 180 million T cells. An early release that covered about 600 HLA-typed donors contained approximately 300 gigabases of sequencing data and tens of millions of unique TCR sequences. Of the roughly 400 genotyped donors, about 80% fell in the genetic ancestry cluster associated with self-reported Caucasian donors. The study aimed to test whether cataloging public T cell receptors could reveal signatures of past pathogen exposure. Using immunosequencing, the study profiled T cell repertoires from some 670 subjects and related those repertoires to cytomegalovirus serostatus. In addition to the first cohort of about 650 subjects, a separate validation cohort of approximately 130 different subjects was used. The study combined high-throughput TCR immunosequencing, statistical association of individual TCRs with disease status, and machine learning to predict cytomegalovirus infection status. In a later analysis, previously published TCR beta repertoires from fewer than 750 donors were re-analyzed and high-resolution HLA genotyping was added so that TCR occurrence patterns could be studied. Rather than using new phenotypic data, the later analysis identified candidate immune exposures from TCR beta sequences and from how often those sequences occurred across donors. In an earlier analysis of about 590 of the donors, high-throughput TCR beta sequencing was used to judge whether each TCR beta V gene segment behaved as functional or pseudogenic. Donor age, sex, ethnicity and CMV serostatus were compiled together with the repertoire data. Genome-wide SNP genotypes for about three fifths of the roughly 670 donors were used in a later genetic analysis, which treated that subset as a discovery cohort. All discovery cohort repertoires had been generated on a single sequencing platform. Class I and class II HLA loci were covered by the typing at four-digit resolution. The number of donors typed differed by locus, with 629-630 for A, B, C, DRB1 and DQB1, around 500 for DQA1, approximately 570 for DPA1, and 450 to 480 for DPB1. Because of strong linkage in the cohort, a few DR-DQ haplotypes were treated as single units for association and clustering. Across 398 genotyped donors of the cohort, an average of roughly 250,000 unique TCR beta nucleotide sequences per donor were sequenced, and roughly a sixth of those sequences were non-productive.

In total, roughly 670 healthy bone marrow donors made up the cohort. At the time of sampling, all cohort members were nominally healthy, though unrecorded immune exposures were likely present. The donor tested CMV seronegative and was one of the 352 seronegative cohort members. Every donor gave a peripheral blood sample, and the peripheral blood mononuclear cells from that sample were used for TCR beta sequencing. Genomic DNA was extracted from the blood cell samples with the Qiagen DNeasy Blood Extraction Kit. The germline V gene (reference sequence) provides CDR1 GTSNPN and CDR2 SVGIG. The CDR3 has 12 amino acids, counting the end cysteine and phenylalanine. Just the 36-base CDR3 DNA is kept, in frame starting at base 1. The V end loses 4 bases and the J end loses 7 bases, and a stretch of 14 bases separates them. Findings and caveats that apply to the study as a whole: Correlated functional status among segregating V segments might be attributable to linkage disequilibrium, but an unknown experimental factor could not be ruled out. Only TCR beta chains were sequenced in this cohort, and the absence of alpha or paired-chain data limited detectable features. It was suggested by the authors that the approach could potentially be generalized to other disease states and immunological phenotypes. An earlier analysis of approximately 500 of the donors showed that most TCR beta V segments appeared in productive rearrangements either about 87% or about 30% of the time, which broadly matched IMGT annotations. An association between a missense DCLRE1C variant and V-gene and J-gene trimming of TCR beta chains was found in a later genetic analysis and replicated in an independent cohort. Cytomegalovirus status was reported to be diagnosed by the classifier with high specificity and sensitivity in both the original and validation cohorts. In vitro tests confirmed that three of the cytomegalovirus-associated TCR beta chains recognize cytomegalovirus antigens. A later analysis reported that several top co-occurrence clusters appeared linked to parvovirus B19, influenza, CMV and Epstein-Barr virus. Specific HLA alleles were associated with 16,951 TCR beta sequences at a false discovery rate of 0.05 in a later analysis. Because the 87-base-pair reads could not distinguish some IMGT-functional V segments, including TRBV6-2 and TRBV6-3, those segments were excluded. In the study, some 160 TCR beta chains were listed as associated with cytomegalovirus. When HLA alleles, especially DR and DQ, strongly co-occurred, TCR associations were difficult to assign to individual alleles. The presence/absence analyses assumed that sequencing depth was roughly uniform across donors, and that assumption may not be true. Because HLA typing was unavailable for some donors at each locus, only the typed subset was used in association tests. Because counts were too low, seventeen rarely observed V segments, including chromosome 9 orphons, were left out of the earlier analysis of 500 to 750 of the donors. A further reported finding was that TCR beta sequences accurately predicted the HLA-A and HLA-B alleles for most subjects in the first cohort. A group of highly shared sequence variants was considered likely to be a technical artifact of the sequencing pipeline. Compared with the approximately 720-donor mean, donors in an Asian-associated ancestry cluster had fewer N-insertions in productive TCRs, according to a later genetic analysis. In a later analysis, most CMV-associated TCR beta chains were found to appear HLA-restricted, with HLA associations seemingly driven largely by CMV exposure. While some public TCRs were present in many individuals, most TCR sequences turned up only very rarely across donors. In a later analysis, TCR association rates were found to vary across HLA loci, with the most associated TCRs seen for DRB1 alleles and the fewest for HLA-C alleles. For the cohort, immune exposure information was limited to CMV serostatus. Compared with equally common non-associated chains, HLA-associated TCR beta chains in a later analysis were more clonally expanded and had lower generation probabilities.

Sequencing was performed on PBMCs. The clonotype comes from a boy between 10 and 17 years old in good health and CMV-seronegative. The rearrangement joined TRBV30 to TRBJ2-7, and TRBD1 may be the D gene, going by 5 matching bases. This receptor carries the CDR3 CAWISRVGEQYF. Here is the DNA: TGTGCCTGGATCTCCAGGGTCGGGGAGCAGTACTTC.